This TCR beta chain is drawn from a study of shared clonotypes between healthy human individuals. This CDR3 contains 19 residues. Trimming cost V 0 bases and J 3 bases; bases outside gene matches: 5. Germline V gives CDR1 SGDLS, CDR2 YYNGEE. Among the donors, all were Caucasian adults who lived in Nashville, Tennessee. Memory CD4+ cells were the fraction left after CD45RA+ naive selection. The assay was immunoSEQ multiplex PCR, and TCRdb's table has in-frame clones only and misses some. The sample records around 940,000 clones, approximately 76% being singletons. The receptor was derived from a man aged 18-30 years in good health. The material sequenced was memory CD4+ T cells sorted from blood. Stated subset: CD45RA-negative fraction. The chain uses TRBV9 and TRBJ2-2, with TRBD2 identical over 16 bases. In DNA, the CDR3 is TGTGCCAGCAGCGTAGCCGGGACTAGCGGGAGGGCCTACACCGGGGAGCTGTTTTTT. Its translation is CASSVAGTSGRAYTGELFF.